This is a list of T cell receptor beta chains from one sample in a study of blood T cell repertoires in COVID-19. Produced via immunoSEQ multiplex PCR; TCRdb's table is partial and in-frame only. The table shows approximately 470,000 clones, with around 90% occurring only once. Source material: PBMCs or T cells enriched from blood (not recorded which). These receptors were collected from a young woman who had recovered from COVID-19. Each CDR3 is given with its conserved first and last residue. The D gene is left open where the match is weak. Only some rows state a clone size, as once, few, many or a class for expanded clones.

d_gene | j_gene | v_gene | abundance | CDR3aa | CDR3nt
TRBD1 | TRBJ1-1 | TRBV5-4 | - | CASSPNRGNTEAFF | TGTGCCAGCAGCCCAAACAGGGGGAACACTGAAGCTTTCTTT
TRBD1 | TRBJ2-5 | TRBV2 | - | CASRDRELSAQYF | TGTGCCTCCCGGGACAGGGAACTCTCGGCCCAGTACTTC
TRBD1 | TRBJ2-5 | TRBV5-4 | once | CASHLTGIETQYF | TGTGCCAGCCACCTGACAGGGATTGAGACCCAGTACTTC
TRBD1 | TRBJ1-1 | TRBV13 | few | CASSLGPGTDTEAFF | TGTGCCAGCAGCTTAGGGCCCGGGACAGACACTGAAGCTTTCTTT
TRBD2 | TRBJ2-4 | TRBV6-5 | - | CASSLRTSEKNIQYF | TGTGCCAGCAGTTTAAGGACTAGCGAAAAAAACATTCAGTACTTC
TRBD1 | TRBJ1-1 | TRBV19 | - | CASRGDSGTEAFF | TGTGCCAGTAGAGGGGACAGTGGGACTGAAGCTTTCTTT
TRBD1 | TRBJ1-5 | TRBV19 | - | CASSMGRGPAGNQPQHF | TGTGCCAGTAGTATGGGCAGGGGGCCGGCGGGCAATCAGCCCCAGCATTTT
TRBD1 | TRBJ1-5 | TRBV12-5 | once | CASGPPGTGVGSNQPQHF | TGTGCTAGTGGTCCGCCCGGGACAGGGGTTGGGAGCAATCAGCCCCAGCATTTT
- | TRBJ1-2 | TRBV23-1 | - | CASSQSVSGGCYGYTF | TGCGCCAGCAGTCAATCGGTCTCGGGGGGCTGCTATGGCTACACCTTC
- | TRBJ1-2 | TRBV13 | - | CASSLQGTLNYGYTF | TGTGCCAGCAGCCTTCAGGGGACACTAAACTATGGCTACACCTTC
TRBD2 | TRBJ2-2 | TRBV5-1 | once | CASSFSSGGANTGELFF | TGCGCCAGCAGTTTTTCTAGCGGGGGGGCGAACACCGGGGAGCTGTTTTTT
- | TRBJ2-7 | TRBV3-1/TRBV3-2 | few | CASSQALLAYHEQYF | TGTGCCAGCAGCCAAGCTCTTCTAGCGTACCACGAGCAGTACTTC
- | TRBJ1-1 | TRBV30 | - | CAWRLSGDIEAFF | TGTGCCTGGAGGTTATCAGGGGATATTGAAGCTTTCTTT
TRBD1 | TRBJ2-2 | TRBV6-6 | - | CASSSRDRGYTGELFF | TGTGCCAGCAGTTCCCGGGACAGGGGTTACACCGGGGAGCTGTTTTTT
- | TRBJ1-1 | TRBV29-1 | - | CSVAGDNEAFF | TGCAGCGTTGCCGGGGACAATGAAGCTTTCTTT
- | TRBJ2-3 | TRBV3-1/TRBV3-2 | - | CASSHNTDTQYF | TGTGCCAGCAGCCATAACACAGATACGCAGTATTTT
- | TRBJ1-3 | TRBV7-2 | - | CASSLHTVGNTIYF | TGTGCCAGCAGCCTACACACAGTGGGAAACACCATATATTTT
- | TRBJ2-3 | TRBV5-1 | - | CASSLGGITDTQYF | TGCGCCAGCAGCTTGGGAGGGATTACAGATACGCAGTATTTT
TRBD1 | TRBJ2-2 | TRBV27 | - | CASSSDPGGTGELFF | TGTGCCAGCAGTTCAGATCCAGGGGGCACCGGGGAGCTGTTTTTT
- | TRBJ2-1 | TRBV3-1/TRBV3-2 | - | CASSQGGLGSGAPQFF | TGTGCCAGCAGCCAAGGAGGCTTAGGCTCGGGAGCGCCGCAGTTCTTC
TRBD1 | TRBJ1-1 | TRBV10-3 | once | CATRGQANTEAFF | TGTGCCACCCGCGGACAGGCGAACACTGAAGCTTTCTTT
TRBD1 | TRBJ2-5 | TRBV7-8 | - | CASSTIRDRAGTQYF | TGTGCCAGCAGCACAATCCGGGACAGAGCAGGGACCCAGTACTTC
- | TRBJ2-3 | TRBV2 | - | CASMRTAEGQTDTQYF | TGTGCCAGCATGAGGACAGCCGAAGGTCAGACAGATACGCAGTATTTT
TRBD1 | TRBJ1-1 | TRBV5-1 | - | CASRGGTGFNTEAFF | TGCGCCAGCAGGGGGGGGACAGGCTTTAACACTGAAGCTTTCTTT
- | TRBJ2-5 | TRBV3-1/TRBV3-2 | - | CASSQDLSEETQYF | TGTGCCAGCAGCCAAGACCTATCCGAAGAGACCCAGTACTTC
TRBD2 | TRBJ2-5 | TRBV9 | - | CASSSAGTSGPGVETQYF | TGTGCCAGCAGTTCTGCCGGGACTAGCGGTCCGGGAGTGGAGACCCAGTACTTC
TRBD1 | TRBJ2-1 | TRBV6-1 | - | CASSEAHTGDGEQFF | TGTGCCAGCAGTGAAGCCCATACAGGGGATGGTGAGCAGTTCTTC
- | TRBJ2-3 | TRBV4-1 | - | CASSGTGGPGDTQYF | TGCGCCAGCAGCGGTACGGGGGGCCCGGGTGATACGCAGTATTTT
- | TRBJ2-1 | TRBV11-2 | - | CASSPLRTANEQFF | TGTGCCAGCAGTCCGTTGAGGACAGCGAATGAGCAGTTCTTC
- | TRBJ1-2 | TRBV10-3 | - | CAIGGTTDGYGYTF | TGTGCCATCGGTGGGACGACAGATGGCTATGGCTACACCTTC
TRBD1 | TRBJ2-1 | TRBV18 | - | CASSWRQGADNEQFF | TGTGCCAGCTCATGGCGACAGGGGGCGGACAATGAGCAGTTCTTC
TRBD1 | TRBJ2-5 | TRBV7-2 | - | CASSLQGASLGETQYF | TGTGCCAGCAGCTTACAGGGGGCAAGTTTGGGGGAGACCCAGTACTTC
- | TRBJ1-3 | TRBV30 | - | CAWSGRPGRTGNTIYF | TGTGCCTGGAGTGGGCGTCCAGGGAGGACTGGAAACACCATATATTTT
TRBD2 | TRBJ2-5 | TRBV5-6 | - | CASSLGMSGGLQETQYF | TGTGCCAGCAGCTTGGGTATGAGCGGGGGCCTCCAAGAGACCCAGTACTTC
- | TRBJ2-2 | TRBV3-1/TRBV3-2 | - | CASSQGYSAGELFF | TGTGCCAGCAGCCAAGGGTACAGTGCCGGGGAGCTGTTTTTT
- | TRBJ1-1 | TRBV3-1/TRBV3-2 | - | CASSQGGWSEAFF | TGTGCCAGCAGCCAAGGAGGGTGGTCTGAAGCTTTCTTT
TRBD2 | TRBJ2-1 | TRBV7-3 | - | CASSLTVTSGVGEQFF | TGTGCCAGCAGCTTAACGGTGACTAGCGGGGTAGGTGAGCAGTTCTTC
- | TRBJ1-2 | TRBV6-1 | - | CASSDVADNYGYTF | TGTGCCAGCAGTGATGTTGCGGATAACTATGGCTACACCTTC
- | TRBJ2-1 | TRBV30 | - | CAWILQGRTYNEQFF | TGTGCCTGGATTCTCCAGGGTAGGACCTACAATGAGCAGTTCTTC
- | TRBJ2-7 | TRBV12-3/TRBV12-4 | - | CASSLRGREQYF | TGTGCCAGCAGTTTAAGAGGGCGGGAGCAGTACTTC
- | TRBJ1-4 | TRBV15 | - | CATSRGGSGELLTNEKLFF | TGTGCCACCAGCAGAGGCGGCTCAGGGGAGCTCCTAACTAATGAAAAACTGTTTTTT
TRBD2 | TRBJ2-5 | TRBV4-1 | - | CASSQDQLAGGQETQYF | TGCGCCAGCAGCCAAGATCAACTAGCGGGGGGCCAAGAGACCCAGTACTTC
TRBD1 | TRBJ2-1 | TRBV29-1 | - | CSVGTGGADNEQFF | TGCAGCGTGGGGACAGGGGGCGCAGATAATGAGCAGTTCTTC
- | TRBJ2-7 | TRBV4-2 | - | CASSQEYLSYEQYF | TGTGCCAGCAGCCAGGAGTACCTCTCCTACGAGCAGTACTTC
- | TRBJ1-3 | TRBV15 | - | CATSSDRSSGNTIYF | TGTGCCACCAGCAGCGACAGGAGCTCTGGAAACACCATATATTTT
- | TRBJ2-2 | TRBV5-1 | - | CASSFFGGNTGELFF | TGCGCCAGCAGCTTTTTCGGTGGGAACACCGGGGAGCTGTTTTTT
- | TRBJ1-4 | TRBV28 | - | CASNSAGGAGEKLFF | TGTGCCAGCAACTCCGCGGGGGGCGCTGGTGAAAAACTGTTTTTT
TRBD1 | TRBJ1-1 | TRBV6-5 | - | CASSSADRDIEAFF | TGTGCCAGCAGTTCCGCGGACAGGGATATTGAAGCTTTCTTT
- | TRBJ1-1 | TRBV29-1 | - | CSVSGWVGNTEAFF | TGCAGCGTTTCAGGGTGGGTGGGGAACACTGAAGCTTTCTTT
- | TRBJ2-7 | TRBV12-3/TRBV12-4 | - | CASSFKGSEQYF | TGTGCCAGCAGTTTTAAGGGGTCGGAGCAGTACTTC
- | TRBJ2-7 | TRBV5-1 | - | CASSLGTGVNEQYF | TGCGCCAGCAGCTTGGGTACAGGAGTCAACGAGCAGTACTTC
- | TRBJ1-2 | TRBV5-1 | - | CASSLVGRGANYGYTF | TGCGCCAGCAGCTTGGTCGGGCGGGGAGCTAACTATGGCTACACCTTC
TRBD1 | TRBJ1-1 | TRBV11-2 | once | CASSQSFPTGGTEAFF | TGTGCCAGCAGCCAATCGTTCCCTACAGGGGGCACTGAAGCTTTCTTT